The clone carrying this T cell receptor beta chain was counted only a few times. Its antigen is unknown. This sample is part of a study of early stage breast cancer tumors. CDR1 is SGHNT, CDR2 YYREEE, per germline (reference sequence). Trimming took 5 bases from V and 9 from J; bases not matched to a gene: 8. The CDR3 spans 14 residues. General study findings and limits: Functional markers like CD4, CD8 and FOXP3 were missed in bulk sequencing.

Each sample had two DNA replicates, around 0.53 ug blood or around 1.5 ug tissue. Using immunoSEQ multiplex PCR, the repertoire was profiled, and TCRdb retains in-frame clones only, with some absent. The data hold 25,000 to 30,000 clones, with roughly 55% observed a single time. The chain uses TRBV5-4 and TRBJ2-1; 10 nucleotides agree with TRBD2. The sample consisted of breast tumor tissue. This TCR came from a person between 50 and 60 years old with breast cancer. The CDR3 spells CASSQREGQSEQFF. The CDR3 coding sequence is TGTGCCAGCAGTCAGCGGGAGGGCCAGAGTGAGCAGTTCTTC. The variable domain in full, completed from reference TRBV5-4 and TRBJ2-1, reads ETGVTQSPTHLIKTRGQQVTLRCSSQSGHNTVSWYQQALGQGPQFIFQYYREEENGRGNFPPRFSGLQFPNYSSELNVNALELDDSALYLCASSQREGQSEQFFGPGTRLTVL.